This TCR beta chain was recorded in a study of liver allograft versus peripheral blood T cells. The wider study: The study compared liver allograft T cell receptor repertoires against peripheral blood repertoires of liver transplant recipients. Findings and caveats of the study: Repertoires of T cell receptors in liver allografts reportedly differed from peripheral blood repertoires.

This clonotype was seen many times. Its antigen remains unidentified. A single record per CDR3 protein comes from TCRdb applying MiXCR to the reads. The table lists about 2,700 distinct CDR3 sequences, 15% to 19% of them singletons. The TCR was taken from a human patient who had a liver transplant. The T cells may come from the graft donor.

CDR3 protein: CASSPVGGSSYEQYF. The CDR3 coding sequence is TGTGCCAGCAGCCCGGTGGGGGGGTCCTCCTACGAGCAGTACTTC. The genes are TRBV12-3 or TRBV12-4 and TRBJ2-7, with 7 bases aligning to TRBD2. The V segment lost 6 bases and the J segment 0 bases; nucleotides outside the gene matches: 8. The CDR3 loop spans 15 amino acids.